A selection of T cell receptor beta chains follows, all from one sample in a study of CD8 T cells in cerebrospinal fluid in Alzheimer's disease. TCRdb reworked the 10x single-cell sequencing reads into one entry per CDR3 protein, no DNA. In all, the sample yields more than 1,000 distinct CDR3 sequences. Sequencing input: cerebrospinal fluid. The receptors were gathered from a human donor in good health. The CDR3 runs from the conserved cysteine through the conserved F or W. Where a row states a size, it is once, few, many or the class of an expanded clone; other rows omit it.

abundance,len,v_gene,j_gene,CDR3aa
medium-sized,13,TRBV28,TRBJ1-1,CASSIGPNTEAFF
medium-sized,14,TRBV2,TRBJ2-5,CASRDRRFQETQYF
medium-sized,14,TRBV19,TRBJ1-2,CATTDRTPLDGYTF
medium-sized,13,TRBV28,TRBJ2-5,CASRGQGRETQYF
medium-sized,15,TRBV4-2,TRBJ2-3,CASSQDKSGRDTQYF
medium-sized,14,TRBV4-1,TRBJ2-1,CASSPLAGGNEQFF
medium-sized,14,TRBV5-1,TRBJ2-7,CASSLESSSYEQYF
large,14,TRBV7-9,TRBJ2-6,CASSPRAGANVLTF
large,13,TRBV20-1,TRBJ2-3,CSARRDNTDTQYF
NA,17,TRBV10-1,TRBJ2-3,CASSEGGTLGVTDTQYF
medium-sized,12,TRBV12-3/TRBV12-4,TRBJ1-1,CASSFPGADPFF
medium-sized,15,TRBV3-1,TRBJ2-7,CASSQGQTGNYEQYF
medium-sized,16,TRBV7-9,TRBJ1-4,CASSLEWAAGNEKLFF
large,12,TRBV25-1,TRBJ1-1,CASGVRGPEAFF
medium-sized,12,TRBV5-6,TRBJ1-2,CASSLEDYGYTF
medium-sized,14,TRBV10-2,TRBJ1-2,CASSEGRAIYGYTF
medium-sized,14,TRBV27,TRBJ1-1,CASSLYSPGGEAFF
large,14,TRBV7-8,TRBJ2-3,CASREHFDTDTQYF
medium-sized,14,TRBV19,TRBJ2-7,CASSNTGGAYEQYF
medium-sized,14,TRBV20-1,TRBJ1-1,CSAEAGVLYTEAFF
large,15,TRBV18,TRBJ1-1,CASSPPNLRETEAFF
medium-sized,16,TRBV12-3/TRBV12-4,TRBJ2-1,CASSLGGLAGRGEQFF
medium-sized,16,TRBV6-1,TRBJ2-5,CASSGLSGRATETQYF
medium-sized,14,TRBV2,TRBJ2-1,CASSDSGRRNEQFF
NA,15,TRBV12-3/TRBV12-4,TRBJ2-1,CASSSRGQGVNEQFF
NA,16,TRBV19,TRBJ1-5,CASSPPLDSFNQPQHF
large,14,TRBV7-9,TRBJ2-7,CASSFGQGAQEQYF
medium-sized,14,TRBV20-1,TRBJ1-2,CSARTDSRVDGYTF
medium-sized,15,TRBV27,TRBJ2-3,CASSLREGLTDTQYF
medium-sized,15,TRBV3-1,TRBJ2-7,CASSLGAAPVNEQYF
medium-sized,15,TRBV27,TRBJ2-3,CASSLAGQGAYTQYF
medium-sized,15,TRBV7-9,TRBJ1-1,CASSLALGADTEAFF
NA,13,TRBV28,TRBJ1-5,CASSLSRDQPQHF
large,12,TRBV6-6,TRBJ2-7,CASSYTGYEQYF
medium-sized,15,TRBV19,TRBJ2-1,CASSIKSGTYNEQFF
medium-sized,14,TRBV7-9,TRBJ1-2,CASSLYGTNYGYTF
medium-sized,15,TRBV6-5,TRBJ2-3,CASSKQGGGTDTQYF
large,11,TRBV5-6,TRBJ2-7,CASSGPREQYF
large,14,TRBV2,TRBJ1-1,CASSESGRGVYDFF
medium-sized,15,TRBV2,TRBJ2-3,CASKETLADADTQYF
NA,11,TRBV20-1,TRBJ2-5,CSAERTETQYF
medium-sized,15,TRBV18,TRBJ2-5,CASSPRQTPQETQYF
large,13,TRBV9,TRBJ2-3,CASSVVPSDPQYF
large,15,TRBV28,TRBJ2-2,CASNVGGPNTGELFF
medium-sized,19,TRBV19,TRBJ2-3,CASQPSGLAGGPSTDTQYF
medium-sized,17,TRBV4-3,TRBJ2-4,CASSQDLRAGGQNIQYF
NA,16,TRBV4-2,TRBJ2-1,CASSPEAGGSYNEQFF
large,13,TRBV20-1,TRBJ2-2,CSAGVAGPGELFF
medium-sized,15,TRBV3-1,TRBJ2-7,CASSQDGIAHYEQYF
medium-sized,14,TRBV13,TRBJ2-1,CASSLGRLYNEQFF
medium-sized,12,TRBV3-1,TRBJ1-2,CASKQDNYGYTF
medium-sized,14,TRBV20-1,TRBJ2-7,CSANPTSGRYEQYF
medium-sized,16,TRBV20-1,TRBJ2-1,CSAGGLAGVSYNEQFF